This is a list of T cell receptor beta chains from one sample in a study of identical twins. TCRdb called the 5' RACE reads again in MiXCR, with one record for every CDR3 protein. The data hold hundreds of thousands of distinct CDR3 sequences, with 9% to 15% observed a single time. Another study also made use of these data, one on yellow fever vaccine responses in identical twins.

Source material: CD8+ T cells sorted from blood. These receptors originate from a young woman in good health. Each CDR3 is given with its conserved first and last residue. D genes are given only for firm matches. Clone size, where shown, is once, few, many, or a class for clones that have expanded.

size: .
J: TRBJ2-1
D: TRBD1
V: TRBV7-6
CDR3: CASSLNRGRSYNEQFF
DNA: TGTGCCAGCAGCCTAAACAGGGGAAGGTCCTACAATGAGCAGTTCTTC

size: .
J: TRBJ1-4
D: TRBD1
V: TRBV7-9
CDR3: CASSLEGAREKLFF
DNA: TGTGCCAGCAGCTTAGAGGGGGCACGGGAAAAACTGTTTTTT

size: .
J: TRBJ2-3
D: .
V: TRBV9
CDR3: CASSTLPGRDTQYF
DNA: TGTGCCAGCAGCACCCTCCCTGGGAGGGATACGCAGTATTTT

size: .
J: TRBJ2-1
D: .
V: TRBV4-1
CDR3: CASSQEGTFDNEQFF
DNA: TGCGCCAGCAGCCAAGAGGGGACCTTCGACAATGAGCAGTTCTTC

size: many
J: TRBJ2-3
D: TRBD2
V: TRBV12-3/TRBV12-4
CDR3: CASSRTLAGGPDTQYF
DNA: TGTGCCAGCAGCCGAACTCTAGCGGGAGGCCCCGATACGCAGTATTTT

size: many
J: TRBJ2-1
D: TRBD2
V: TRBV28
CDR3: CASSLRLAGGDEQFF
DNA: TGTGCCAGCAGTTTGAGACTAGCGGGGGGGGATGAGCAGTTCTTC

size: few
J: TRBJ2-2
D: .
V: TRBV5-1
CDR3: CASGGEFPAGELFF
DNA: TGCGCCAGCGGCGGGGAATTCCCTGCCGGGGAGCTGTTTTTT

size: .
J: TRBJ2-2
D: .
V: TRBV4-2
CDR3: CASSPLETGELFF
DNA: TGTGCCAGCAGCCCCCTTGAGACCGGGGAGCTGTTTTTT

size: .
J: TRBJ2-1
D: TRBD1
V: TRBV25-1
CDR3: CASSDRRDRGKDNEQFF
DNA: TGTGCCAGCAGTGACCGAAGGGACAGGGGGAAGGACAATGAGCAGTTCTTC

size: many
J: TRBJ2-1
D: TRBD1
V: TRBV7-6
CDR3: CASSLAQGAYYNEQFF
DNA: TGTGCCAGCAGCTTAGCGCAGGGGGCATACTACAATGAGCAGTTCTTC

size: .
J: TRBJ2-3
D: .
V: TRBV2
CDR3: CASSEGTDFRHTDTQYF
DNA: TGTGCCAGCAGTGAAGGAACGGATTTCCGCCACACAGATACGCAGTATTTT

size: few
J: TRBJ2-7
D: TRBD2
V: TRBV12-3/TRBV12-4
CDR3: CASSISGYSYEQYF
DNA: TGTGCCAGCAGTATTAGCGGGTACTCCTACGAGCAGTACTTC

size: few
J: TRBJ2-3
D: .
V: TRBV20-1
CDR3: CSATGDTQYF
DNA: TGCAGTGCTACGGGAGATACGCAGTATTTT

size: .
J: TRBJ2-7
D: TRBD1
V: TRBV5-1
CDR3: CASSREPGGGPQGEQYF
DNA: TGCGCCAGCAGCCGAGAGCCAGGGGGCGGTCCTCAGGGCGAGCAGTACTTC

size: .
J: TRBJ1-2
D: .
V: TRBV12-3/TRBV12-4
CDR3: CASSVGAYGYTF
DNA: TGTGCCAGCTCGGTAGGGGCCTATGGCTACACCTTC

size: many
J: TRBJ2-1
D: .
V: TRBV4-1
CDR3: CASSQAGNSYNEQFF
DNA: TGCGCCAGCAGCCAAGCAGGTAACTCCTACAATGAGCAGTTCTTC

size: .
J: TRBJ2-7
D: .
V: TRBV7-8
CDR3: CASSFGIGSSYEQYF
DNA: TGTGCCAGCAGCTTTGGGATTGGGTCCTCCTACGAGCAGTACTTC

size: few
J: TRBJ1-2
D: .
V: TRBV3-1
CDR3: CASSPGRTYGYTF
DNA: TGTGCCAGCAGCCCCGGCAGAACCTATGGCTACACCTTC

size: few
J: TRBJ2-2
D: .
V: TRBV7-9
CDR3: CASSLASQGELFF
DNA: TGTGCCAGCAGCTTAGCGTCTCAGGGGGAGCTGTTTTTT

size: .
J: TRBJ2-2
D: .
V: TRBV3-1
CDR3: CASSQDFNTGELFF
DNA: TGTGCCAGCAGCCAAGACTTTAACACCGGGGAGCTGTTTTTT

size: .
J: TRBJ2-7
D: .
V: TRBV28
CDR3: CASSFSGVVRSSYEQYF
DNA: TGTGCCAGCAGTTTTTCAGGGGTAGTCCGGAGCTCCTACGAGCAGTACTTC

size: few
J: TRBJ2-5
D: TRBD2
V: TRBV12-3/TRBV12-4
CDR3: CASSLSLLAGPETQYF
DNA: TGTGCCAGCAGTTTAAGCCTACTAGCGGGGCCGGAGACCCAGTACTTC

size: .
J: TRBJ2-1
D: TRBD1
V: TRBV27
CDR3: CASSLPGGYEQFF
DNA: TGTGCCAGCAGTTTACCAGGGGGCTATGAGCAGTTCTTC

size: few
J: TRBJ1-2
D: .
V: TRBV12-3/TRBV12-4
CDR3: CASSRQATNYGYTF
DNA: TGTGCCAGCAGTCGGCAGGCGACTAACTATGGCTACACCTTC

size: .
J: TRBJ2-3
D: TRBD2
V: TRBV9
CDR3: CASSVVTSGTFTDTQYF
DNA: TGTGCCAGCAGCGTAGTGACCAGCGGGACCTTCACAGATACGCAGTATTTT

size: once
J: TRBJ2-7
D: TRBD1
V: TRBV13
CDR3: CASSLGGQGALYEQYF
DNA: TGTGCCAGCAGCTTAGGGGGACAGGGGGCCCTCTACGAGCAGTACTTC

size: few
J: TRBJ2-7
D: TRBD1
V: TRBV12-3/TRBV12-4
CDR3: CASSRDRGFEQYF
DNA: TGTGCCAGCAGCAGGGACAGGGGCTTCGAGCAGTACTTC

size: .
J: TRBJ2-3
D: .
V: TRBV12-3/TRBV12-4
CDR3: CASSLKGPDTQYF
DNA: TGTGCCAGCAGTTTGAAGGGTCCAGATACGCAGTATTTT

size: many
J: TRBJ2-1
D: .
V: TRBV6-2/TRBV6-3
CDR3: CASSRTYNEQFF
DNA: TGTGCCAGCTCAAGGACCTACAATGAGCAGTTCTTC

size: many
J: TRBJ2-1
D: TRBD2
V: TRBV4-1
CDR3: CASSQEWLAGGDEQFF
DNA: TGCGCCAGCAGCCAAGAGTGGCTAGCGGGAGGAGATGAGCAGTTCTTC